This T cell receptor beta chain came from a study of blood T cells in healthy people across ages. This clonotype was recorded once. Its specificity is not known. Through a sample-barcoded 5' primer and a J-beta primer mix, a second PCR was run for about 7 to 12 cycles. With 12 random nucleotides, a template-switch adaptor tagged each individual cDNA molecule. CDR3-containing paired-end reads numbering at least 2.5 million came from each sample. TCRdb ran MiXCR on the 5' RACE reads and lists one entry per CDR3 protein. This repertoire shows some 1.5 million distinct CDR3 sequences, roughly 43% found once; its top ten account for 4%. Study-wide results and limits: Researchers said unsorted PBMCs prevented a conclusive naive versus antigen-experienced comparison. Greater diversity and more naive CD4+ cells were seen in long-lived donors than in aged donors.

The CDR3 loop spans 12 amino acids. The germline CDR1 and CDR2 sequences are MGHDK and SYGVNS. V was clipped by 7 bases and J by 5 bases, with 11 bases between them. The source is a woman between 18 and 29 years old in good health. Specimen: blood. The chain joins TRBV25-1 to TRBJ1-2, with a tentative D call TRBD1 (6 bases). The CDR3 DNA follows: TGTGCCAGCATGCAGGGGCAGTATGGCTACACCTTC. Amino acid sequence: CASMQGQYGYTF.